The 7 T cell receptor beta chains in this list originate from one sample, sequenced in a study of T cells in Graves' hyperthyroidism and ophthalmopathy (dated by TCRdb to between 2018 and 2020). The library came from multiplex PCR. Data came from an Illumina HiSeq 2000. The TCR beta CDR3 regions were amplified from the RNA transcripts. A first-round RT-PCR of the TCR CDR3 used the HTBI primer set with the Qiagen OneStep RT-PCR kit. The public reads were quality trimmed at Q25 with fastp and then assembled into clones with MiXCR by TCRdb, keeping productive beta chains. One record per CDR3 amino acid sequence lists the most common genes and DNA. The sample contains some 530,000 distinct CDR3 sequences, around a fifth of them found a single time. The biggest ten clones account for around 54% of the sample. The specimen was blood. All receptors derive from a woman aged 65 to 85 with Graves' ophthalmopathy.

This clonotype has a count of ten or more. The chain combines TRBV12-3 or TRBV12-4 with TRBJ1-2; D is uncertain. Deletions cut 6 bases from V and 8 bases from J, with 10 bases between. The CDR3 totals 11 residues. CDR3 amino acids: CASSYYRGYTF. CDR3 nucleotide sequence: TGTGCCAGCAGCTACTACCGCGGCTACACCTTC.

This clonotype was picked up many times. CDR3 DNA sequence: TGTGCCAGCCGCAGCTCTGAGCAGTTCTTC. This codes for CASRSSEQFF. The rearrangement uses TRBV7-2 and TRBJ2-1; unclear D gene. Deletions cut 8 bases from V and 9 bases from J, with 8 bases between. This CDR3 region has 10 residues. Germline V CDR1 and CDR2: SGHTA, FQGNSA.

This clonotype has ten or more counts. This sequence joins TRBV18 and TRBJ2-1; 9 nucleotides line up with TRBD1. Germline V gene lookup returns CDR1 KGHSH and CDR2 LQKENI. There are 15 residues in the CDR3. V was clipped by 4 bases and J by 2 bases; unmatched bases: 3. The CDR3 reads CASSQGQGTYNEQFF. The CDR3 bases are TGTGCCAGCTCACAAGGACAGGGGACCTACAATGAGCAGTTCTTC.

The chain recombines TRBV6-2 or TRBV6-3 with TRBJ1-2, with D unresolved. The ends were cut back, 7 bases at V and 4 bases at J, with 10 bases in the middle. The germline gives CDR1 MNHEY, CDR2 SVGEGT. CDR3 size: 12 residues. CDR3 DNA sequence: TGTGCCAGCACCCCCAGGAGCTATGGCTACACCTTC. This translates into CASTPRSYGYTF.

V and J are TRBV6-2 or TRBV6-3 and TRBJ1-2; D is unresolved. Germline assignment: CDR1 MNHEY and CDR2 SVGEGT. This CDR3 contains 14 residues. V shed 5 bases and J shed 0 bases, with 10 bases lying between them. This CDR3 reads CASSPPVTNYGYTF. As DNA, the CDR3 is TGTGCCAGCAGTCCCCCTGTCACTAACTATGGCTACACCTTC.

Ten or more counts support this clonotype. The chain carries TRBV5-1 and TRBJ2-6, with D perhaps matching TRBD2 (5 bases). Deletions cut 4 bases from V and 8 bases from J, with 13 bases between. Looked up from germline, CDR1 is SGHRS and CDR2 is YFSETQ. There are 14 residues in the CDR3. CDR3 sequence (DNA): TGCGCCAGCAGCGTCGGAGGAGGCCCCAACGTCCTGACTTTC. Translating it yields CASSVGGGPNVLTF.

The chain links TRBV3-1 to TRBJ1-4; tentatively, D is TRBD1 (5 bases). Germline V lookup: CDR1 LGHDT, CDR2 YNNKEL (reference sequence). Deletions cut 0 bases from V and 8 bases from J, with 13 bases between. CDR3 size: 15 residues. CDR3 residues: CASSQDEQAGEKLFF. The CDR3 DNA sequence: TGTGCCAGCAGCCAAGATGAACAGGCGGGAGAAAAACTGTTTTTT.